A single sample is the source of the 21 T cell receptor beta chains below, sequenced in a study of tumor-infiltrating lymphocytes in primary liver carcinoma. Making TCR beta cDNA involved approximately 0.5 ug total RNA and a constant-region primer. Library construction for TCR beta comprised three nested multiplex PCR rounds performed with slightly modified ARM-PCR. TRBV1-TRBV30 forward primers and a C-beta reverse primer were used in the first two PCR rounds, which each ran for ten to eleven cycles. TCRdb ran MiXCR on the multiplex PCR reads and lists one entry per CDR3 protein. The sample holds about 33,000 distinct CDR3 sequences, over 60% seen once. Starting material for RNA and DNA co-extraction consisted of roughly 20-34 mg of unsorted bulk tissue. The sequenced sample was liver tumor tissue from sampling region 5. Specified subset: tumor region T5, tumor centre. The receptors derive from a man in his forties or fifties with primary liver carcinoma and hepatitis B virus infection.

Comment on this clonotype: This clone may be a read error of a much larger clone one base away. Without the conserved terminal phenylalanine or tryptophan, this CDR3 likely stems from a read error. The J gene is TRBJ2-2, the V gene TRBV2; 8 bases line up with TRBD1. Trimming took 7 bases from V and 5 from J; bases not matched to a gene: 6. CDR1 and CDR2 from the germline V gene are SNHLY and FYNNEI. CDR3 length equals 14 residues. The CDR3 here is CASNGQGVTGELFY. DNA for the CDR3: TGTGCCAGCAACGGACAGGGAGTAACCGGGGAGCTGTTTTAT.

The V call is TRBV11-2, the J call TRBJ2-5; D remains ambiguous. Looked up from germline, CDR1 is SGHAT and CDR2 is FQNNGV. V was shortened by 1 base and J by 14 bases, with 17 bases between the two germline ends. The CDR3 totals 13 residues. The CDR3 DNA is TGTGCCAGCAGCTTAGTTGTGGAAGAGACTCACTACTTC. The encoded protein is CASSLVVEETHYF. The complete variable domain, with remaining parts taken from reference TRBV11-2 and TRBJ2-5, reads EAGVAQSPRYKIIEKRQSVAFWCNPISGHATLYWYQQILGQGPKLLIQFQNNGVVDDSQLPKDRFSAERLKGVDSTLKIQPAKLEDSAVYLCASSLVVEETHYFGPGTRLLVL.

The sample holds a few counts of this clonotype. At one of its ends the junction is not consistent with the germline gene, which may arise from a read error. The genes are TRBV6-5 and TRBJ2-7; 8 nucleotides line up with TRBD2. The CDR3 extends over 16 amino acids. Germline lookup yields CDR1 MNHEY and CDR2 SVGAGI. CDR3 loop: CVSNLFSGSLAYEQYF. The CDR3 DNA reads TGTGTCAGCAATCTCTTCAGCGGGAGCTTAGCCTACGAGCAGTACTTC.

A word on this clonotype: The CDR3 carries no conserved terminal phenylalanine or tryptophan, so it likely arises from a read error. This rearrangement joins TRBV11-2 to TRBJ2-1; 7 bases align to TRBD2. The CDR3 has 21 amino acids. CDR1 is SGHAT, CDR2 FQNNGV, per germline. The CDR3 nucleotides read TGTACCAGCAACTTCAAGCATGGGTTGGGGCGGGAGTGGTGGAACTACAATGAGCAGTTCCTC. It yields the protein CTSNFKHGLGREWWNYNEQFL.

This clonotype was seen just once. Compared with germline, one end of the junction differs, possibly owing to a read error. This chain links TRBV13 with TRBJ1-1; 7 nucleotides line up with TRBD1. In germline, CDR1 is PRHDT, CDR2 FYEKMQ (reference sequence). The CDR3 contains 14 residues. The CDR3 DNA reads TGCGCCAGCATCTCGCGGGACAGGAACACTGAAGCTTTCTTT. This encodes CASISRDRNTEAFF.

Notes on this clonotype: At one end the junction does not follow the germline gene, possibly because of a read error. The chain uses TRBV7-9 and TRBJ1-1; D not certain. The CDR3 is made up of 14 amino acids. Germline CDR1 reads SEHNR; CDR2 reads FQNEAQ (reference sequence). The DNA of the CDR3 is TGCGCCAGCAGCTCAGAACATGGTGACGCTGAAGCTTTCTTT. Translated, it gives CASSSEHGDAEAFF. The full variable domain, its missing parts supplied by reference TRBV7-9 and TRBJ1-1, is DTGVSQNPRHKITKRGQNVTFRCDPISEHNRLYWYRQTLGQGPEFLTYFQNEAQLEKSRLLSDRFSAERPKGSFSTLEIQRTEQGDSAMYLCASSSEHGDAEAFFGQGTRLTVV.

V is TRBV11-2 and J is TRBJ2-5; 7 positions agree with TRBD2. Losses at the gene ends were 5 bases for V and 4 bases for J; bases not matched to a gene: 13. The CDR3 totals 16 residues. CDR1 and CDR2 (germline): SGHAT, FQNNGV. As DNA, the CDR3 is TGTGCCAGCAGCCAAAGCCCTGGCGGGGGAATAGAGACCCAGTACTTC. It codes for CASSQSPGGGIETQYF. Full variable domain (missing parts from reference TRBV11-2 and TRBJ2-5): EAGVAQSPRYKIIEKRQSVAFWCNPISGHATLYWYQQILGQGPKLLIQFQNNGVVDDSQLPKDRFSAERLKGVDSTLKIQPAKLEDSAVYLCASSQSPGGGIETQYFGPGTRLLVL.

This clonotype has a handful of counts. The junction departs from the called germline gene at one end, perhaps through a read error. The chain is built from TRBV7-2 and TRBJ2-1; D is undetermined. This CDR3 comprises 15 residues. Per the germline V gene, CDR1 is SGHTA and CDR2 is FQGNSA. CDR3 bases: TGTGCCAGCAGCTTAGGGGTAGGTCCCTACAATGAGCAGCTCTTC. Its protein is CASSLGVGPYNEQLF. Supplemented by reference TRBV7-2 and TRBJ2-1, the full variable domain reads GAGVSQSPSNKVTEKGKDVELRCDPISGHTALYWYRQSLGQGLEFLIYFQGNSAPDKSGLPSDRFSAERTGGSVSTLTIQRTQQEDSAVYLCASSLGVGPYNEQLFGPGTRLTVL.

The V gene is TRBV12-3 or TRBV12-4, the J gene TRBJ1-1; D ambiguous. The CDR3 is 13 amino acids. The CDR3 DNA sequence: TGTGGCAGTTTACTGCCAGAGGGCACTGAAGCTTTCTTT. Amino acid sequence: CGSLLPEGTEAFF.

This clonotype has more than one count but fewer than ten. A much larger clonotype is one base distant, so this may be a read error. The chain couples TRBV28 to TRBJ2-2; possible D gene TRBD1, 6 bases. CDR1 and CDR2 from the germline V gene are MDHEN and SYDVKM. This CDR3 is built from 16 residues. Written as DNA, the CDR3 is TGTGCCAGCAGTTTTCCTCAGGGACACTCAACCGGGGAGCTGCTTTTT. Translating it yields CASSFPQGHSTGELLF. Based on the CDR3 plus reference TRBV28 and TRBJ2-2, the full variable domain is DVKVTQSSRYLVKRTGEKVFLECVQDMDHENMFWYRQDPGLGLRLIYFSYDVKMKEKGDIPEGYSVSREKKERFSLILESASTNQTSMYLCASSFPQGHSTGELLFGEGSRLTVL.

With respect to this clonotype: The junction departs from germline at one end; a sequencing error may be responsible. The chain employs TRBV4-1 and TRBJ2-2; perhaps TRBD1 as D (6 bases). This CDR3 comprises 16 residues. Germline V lookup: CDR1 MGHRA, CDR2 YSYEKL. The CDR3 reads CVSSPTRTVSTRELFF. CDR3 DNA: TGCGTCAGTAGCCCAACCCGGACAGTAAGCACCAGGGAGCTGTTTTTT.

Of note for this clonotype: A clone one base away is much larger, so this may be a read error. The V gene is TRBV11-2, the J gene TRBJ2-1; TRBD1 agrees at 7 bases. Germline V gene data show CDR1 as SGHAT and CDR2 as FQNNGV. CDR3 length: 15 residues. The CDR3 DNA is TGTGACAGCAGCTCACGGGACAGCCCCTACAATGAGCAGTTCTTC. Translated: CDSSSRDSPYNEQFF.

By share, this clonotype counts as medium-sized. V usage is TRBV6-5 and J usage is TRBJ2-7; 10 nucleotides agree with TRBD2. The V gene's germline CDR1 is MNHEY and CDR2 SVGAGI. Trimming took 6 bases from V and 4 from J; bases not matched to a gene: 15. The CDR3 extends over 17 amino acids. The CDR3 is CASSRQPGLARSYEQYF. For the CDR3, the DNA is TGTGCCAGCAGCCGACAGCCGGGACTAGCGAGAAGTTACGAGCAGTACTTC.

V usage is TRBV12-3 or TRBV12-4 and J usage is TRBJ2-2; D is uncertain. V gave up 6 bases and J gave up 4 bases, with 6 bases separating them. This CDR3 has 12 amino acids. This CDR3 reads CASSYSTGELFF. The CDR3 bases are TGTGCCAGCAGCTACTCCACCGGGGAGCTGTTTTTT.

The count of this clonotype is one. Germline and junction disagree at one end, which may indicate a read error. This chain links TRBV4-2 with TRBJ1-1; D is possibly TRBD1 (5 bases). Per the germline V gene, CDR1 is LGHNA and CDR2 is YNFKEQ. CDR3 length: 17 amino acids. The chain's CDR3 is CAGSQEYGQGFWTEAFF. The CDR3 nucleotides read TGTGCCGGCAGTCAAGAGTACGGGCAGGGTTTTTGGACTGAAGCTTTCTTT.

This clonotype was recorded once. A read error may produce the germline difference seen at one junction end. This chain joins TRBV6-5 and TRBJ2-5; D is unclear. Germline assignment: CDR1 MNHEY and CDR2 SVGAGI. The CDR3 totals 15 residues. CDR3 sequence reads: CASSYNWDAQETQYF. CDR3 sequence (DNA): TGTGCCAGTAGTTACAACTGGGATGCACAAGAGACCCAGTACTTC.

By its share, this clonotype is medium-sized (0.01 to 0.1%). The rearrangement links TRBV6-6 to TRBJ2-3, with TRBD2 as a possible D gene (6 bases). Deletions cut 4 bases from V and 1 base from J, with 15 bases between. The CDR3 is 16 residues long. Germline values: CDR1 MNHNY, CDR2 SVGAGI (reference sequence). This chain's CDR3 is CASSWTGTLRTDTQYF. Here the CDR3 DNA reads TGTGCCAGCAGTTGGACCGGGACTCTCCGCACAGATACGCAGTATTTT.

The V gene is TRBV29-1, the J gene TRBJ2-1; the match to TRBD1 covers 8 bases. The germline gives CDR1 SQVTM, CDR2 ANQGSEA. J gave up 1 base and V 0 bases, and 5 bases lay outside the gene matches. The CDR3 consists of 16 residues. The CDR3 sequence: CSVEDRDRPSYNEQFF. CDR3 bases: TGCAGCGTTGAAGATCGGGACAGGCCATCCTACAATGAGCAGTTCTTC.

Comment on this clonotype: Germline is not matched at one junction end, which may reflect a read error. The CDR3 here is CDSSQTPDGVEETQYF. CDR3 bases: TGTGACAGCAGCCAAACTCCTGACGGGGTGGAAGAGACCCAATACTTC. V usage is TRBV11-2 and J usage is TRBJ2-5, with D maybe TRBD2 (5 bases). In germline, CDR1 is SGHAT, CDR2 FQNNGV. The CDR3 is made up of 16 amino acids.

Of note for this clonotype: The junction departs from the called germline gene at one end, perhaps through a read error. This chain uses TRBV10-3 with TRBJ2-3; no firm D call. Germline V lookup: CDR1 ENHRY, CDR2 SYGVKD. The length of the CDR3 is 17 residues. The CDR3 bases are TGTGTCATCAGTGAGTCCAAGAGTAACCCTCTGATAAATACGCAGTATTTT. Translating gives CVISESKSNPLINTQYF.

This chain links TRBV7-2 with TRBJ2-7; D perhaps matches TRBD1 (6 bases). V shed 5 bases and J shed 5 bases, with 16 bases lying between them. This CDR3 is 14 amino acids long. Germline CDR1 SGHTA, CDR2 FQGNSA. This chain's CDR3 is CASSPGVASNEQYF. In DNA, the CDR3 is TGTGCCAGCAGCCCAGGGGTGGCTAGCAACGAGCAGTACTTC.